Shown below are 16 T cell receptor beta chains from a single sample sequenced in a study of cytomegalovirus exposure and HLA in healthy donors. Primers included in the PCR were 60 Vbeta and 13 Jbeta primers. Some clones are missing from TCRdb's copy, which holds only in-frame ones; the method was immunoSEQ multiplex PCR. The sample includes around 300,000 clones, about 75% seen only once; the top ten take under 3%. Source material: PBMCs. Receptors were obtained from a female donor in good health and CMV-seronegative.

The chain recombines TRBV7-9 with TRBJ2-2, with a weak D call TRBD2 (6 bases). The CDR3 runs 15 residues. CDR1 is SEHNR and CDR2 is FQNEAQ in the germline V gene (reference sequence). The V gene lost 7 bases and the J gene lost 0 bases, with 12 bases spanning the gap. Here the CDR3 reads CASTSREANTGELFF. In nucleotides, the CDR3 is TGTGCCAGCACCTCTAGGGAGGCGAACACCGGGGAGCTGTTTTTT. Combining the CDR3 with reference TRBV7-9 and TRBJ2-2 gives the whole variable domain DTGVSQNPRHKITKRGQNVTFRCDPISEHNRLYWYRQTLGQGPEFLTYFQNEAQLEKSRLLSDRFSAERPKGSFSTLEIQRTEQGDSAMYLCASTSREANTGELFFGEGSRLTVL.

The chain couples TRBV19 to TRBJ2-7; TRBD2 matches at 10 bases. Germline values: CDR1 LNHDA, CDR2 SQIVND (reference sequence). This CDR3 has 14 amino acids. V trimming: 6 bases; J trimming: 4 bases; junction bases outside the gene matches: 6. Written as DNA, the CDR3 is TGTGCCAGTAGCCGGACTAGCGGTGATTACGAGCAGTACTTC. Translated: CASSRTSGDYEQYF.

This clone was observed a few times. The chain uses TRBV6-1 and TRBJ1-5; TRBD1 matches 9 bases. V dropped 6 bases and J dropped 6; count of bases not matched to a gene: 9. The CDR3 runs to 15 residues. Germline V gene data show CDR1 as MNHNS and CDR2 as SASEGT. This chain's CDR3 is CASSDTGGAGQPQHF. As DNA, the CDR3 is TGTGCCAGCAGCGATACAGGGGGCGCGGGTCAGCCCCAGCATTTT.

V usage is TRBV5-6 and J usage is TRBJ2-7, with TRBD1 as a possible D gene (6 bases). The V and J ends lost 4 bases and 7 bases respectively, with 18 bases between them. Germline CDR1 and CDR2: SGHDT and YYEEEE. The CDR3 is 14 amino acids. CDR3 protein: CASSATGQQFEQYF. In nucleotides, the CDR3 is TGTGCCAGCAGCGCCACCGGACAGCAATTTGAGCAGTACTTC.

CDR3 bases: TGCGCCAGCAGCCAGCTGACAGGGTTAATACAGCCCCAGCATTTT. Encoded protein: CASSQLTGLIQPQHF. This sequence joins TRBV4-1 and TRBJ1-5; 7 positions agree with TRBD1. CDR1 and CDR2 from the germline V gene are MGHRA and YSYEKL. V shed 3 bases and J 7 bases; nucleotides not matched to a gene: 9. This CDR3 has 15 residues.

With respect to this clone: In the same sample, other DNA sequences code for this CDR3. The CDR3 coding sequence is TGTGCCAGCAGTTCGGGCACAGATACGCAGTATTTT. This encodes CASSSGTDTQYF. The V call is TRBV27, the J call TRBJ2-3; D gene uncertain. V was cut by 4 bases and J by 1 base, with 3 bases left in between. Germline V gene data show CDR1 as MNHEY and CDR2 as SMNVEV (reference sequence). The CDR3 has 12 amino acids.

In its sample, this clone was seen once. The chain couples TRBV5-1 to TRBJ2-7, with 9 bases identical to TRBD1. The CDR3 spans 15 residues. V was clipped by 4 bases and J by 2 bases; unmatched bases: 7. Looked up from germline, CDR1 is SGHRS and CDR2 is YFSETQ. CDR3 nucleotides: TGCGCCAGCAGCCCTACAGGGGGCGAAACCTACGAGCAGTACTTC. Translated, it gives CASSPTGGETYEQYF.

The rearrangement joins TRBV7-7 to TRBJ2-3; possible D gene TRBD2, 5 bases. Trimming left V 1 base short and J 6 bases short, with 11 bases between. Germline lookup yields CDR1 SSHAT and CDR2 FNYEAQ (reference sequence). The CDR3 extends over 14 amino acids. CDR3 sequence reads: CASSLVGGADTQYF. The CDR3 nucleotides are TGTGCCAGCAGCTTAGTCGGAGGCGCGGATACGCAGTATTTT.

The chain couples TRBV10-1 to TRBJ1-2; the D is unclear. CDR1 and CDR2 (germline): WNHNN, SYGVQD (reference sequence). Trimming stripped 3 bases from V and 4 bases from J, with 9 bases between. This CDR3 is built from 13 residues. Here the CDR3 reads CASSDSRGYGYTF. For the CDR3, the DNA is TGCGCCAGCAGTGACTCCCGGGGCTATGGCTACACCTTC.

The CDR3 spells CASSLVRPAGLRYEQYF. The DNA of the CDR3 is TGTGCCAGCAGCTTAGTACGTCCAGCAGGGCTCCGCTACGAGCAGTACTTC. This chain connects TRBV7-9 to TRBJ2-7, with D possibly being TRBD1 (5 bases). The CDR3 is 17 residues long. Germline CDR1 and CDR2: SEHNR and FQNEAQ (reference sequence). The V end was cut by 1 base, the J end by 3 bases, with 19 bases between.

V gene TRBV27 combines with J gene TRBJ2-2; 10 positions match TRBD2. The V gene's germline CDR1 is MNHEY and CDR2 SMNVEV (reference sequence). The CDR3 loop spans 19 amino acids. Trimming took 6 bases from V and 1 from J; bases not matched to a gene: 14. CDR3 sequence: CASSRSRAGGPLNTGELFF. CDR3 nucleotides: TGTGCCAGCAGCCGGAGCAGAGCGGGAGGGCCACTGAACACCGGGGAGCTGTTTTTT.

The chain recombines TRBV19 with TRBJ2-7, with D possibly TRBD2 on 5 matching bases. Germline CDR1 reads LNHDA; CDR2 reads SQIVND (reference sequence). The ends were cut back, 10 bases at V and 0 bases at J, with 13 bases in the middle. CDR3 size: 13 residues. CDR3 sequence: CATTPAGSYEQYF. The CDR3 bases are TGTGCCACCACTCCGGCGGGCTCCTACGAGCAGTACTTC.

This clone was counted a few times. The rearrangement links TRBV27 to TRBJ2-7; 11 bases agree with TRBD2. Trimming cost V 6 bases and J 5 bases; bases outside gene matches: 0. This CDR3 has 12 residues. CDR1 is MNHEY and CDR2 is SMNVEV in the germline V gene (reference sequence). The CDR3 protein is CASRGLADEQYF. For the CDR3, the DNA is TGTGCCAGCAGGGGACTAGCGGACGAGCAGTACTTC.

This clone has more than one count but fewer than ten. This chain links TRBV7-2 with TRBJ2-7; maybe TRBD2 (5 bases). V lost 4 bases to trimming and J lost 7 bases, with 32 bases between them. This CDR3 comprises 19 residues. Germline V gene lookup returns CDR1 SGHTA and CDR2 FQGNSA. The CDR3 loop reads CASSSPAEVGYLRGQEQYF. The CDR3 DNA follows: TGTGCCAGCAGCTCCCCGGCGGAGGTGGGATACCTTCGAGGTCAGGAGCAGTACTTC.

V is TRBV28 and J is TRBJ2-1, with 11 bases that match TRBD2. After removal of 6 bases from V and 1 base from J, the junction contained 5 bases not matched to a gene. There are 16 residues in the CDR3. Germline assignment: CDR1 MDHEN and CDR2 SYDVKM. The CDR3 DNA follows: TGTGCCAGCAGCACCCGGACTAGCGGGTCCTACAATGAGCAGTTCTTC. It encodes CASSTRTSGSYNEQFF.

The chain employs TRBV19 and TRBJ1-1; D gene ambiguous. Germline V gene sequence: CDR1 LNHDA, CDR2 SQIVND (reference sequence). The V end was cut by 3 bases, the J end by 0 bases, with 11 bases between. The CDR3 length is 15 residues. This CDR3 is CASSIRKPLNTEAFF. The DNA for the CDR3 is TGTGCCAGTAGTATTAGAAAACCCCTGAACACTGAAGCTTTCTTT.